Given below is one TCR beta chain in context. Its antigen is still unknown. The sample comes from a study of cytomegalovirus exposure and HLA in healthy donors. Study-wide results and caveats: Cytomegalovirus status was reportedly diagnosed by the classifier with high sensitivity and specificity. In an earlier analysis, most TCR beta V segments were productive about 87% or about 30% of the time.

J gave up 5 bases and V 5 bases, and 11 bases lay outside the gene matches. CDR1 and CDR2 from the germline V gene are LNHDA and SQIVND (reference sequence). This CDR3 is 15 amino acids long. Donors consisted of healthy bone marrow donors. PCR used 60 Vbeta primers and 13 Jbeta primers. Libraries were prepared by immunoSEQ multiplex PCR; TCRdb keeps only in-frame clonotypes and omits some of them. The table includes approximately 170,000 clones, 79% detected once. The chain recombines TRBV19 with TRBJ2-5; 7 bases align to TRBD2. The sequenced sample consisted of PBMCs. This sequence was found in a woman between 18 and 29 years old in good health and CMV-seronegative. CDR3 amino acids: CASSERGGRWETQYF. As DNA, the CDR3 is TGTGCCAGTAGTGAGCGGGGCGGACGGTGGGAGACCCAGTACTTC. Complete variable domain (other parts from reference TRBV19 and TRBJ2-5): DGGITQSPKYLFRKEGQNVTLSCEQNLNHDAMYWYRQDPGQGLRLIYYSQIVNDFQKGDIAEGYSVSREKKESFPLTVTSAQKNPTAFYLCASSERGGRWETQYFGPGTRLLVL.